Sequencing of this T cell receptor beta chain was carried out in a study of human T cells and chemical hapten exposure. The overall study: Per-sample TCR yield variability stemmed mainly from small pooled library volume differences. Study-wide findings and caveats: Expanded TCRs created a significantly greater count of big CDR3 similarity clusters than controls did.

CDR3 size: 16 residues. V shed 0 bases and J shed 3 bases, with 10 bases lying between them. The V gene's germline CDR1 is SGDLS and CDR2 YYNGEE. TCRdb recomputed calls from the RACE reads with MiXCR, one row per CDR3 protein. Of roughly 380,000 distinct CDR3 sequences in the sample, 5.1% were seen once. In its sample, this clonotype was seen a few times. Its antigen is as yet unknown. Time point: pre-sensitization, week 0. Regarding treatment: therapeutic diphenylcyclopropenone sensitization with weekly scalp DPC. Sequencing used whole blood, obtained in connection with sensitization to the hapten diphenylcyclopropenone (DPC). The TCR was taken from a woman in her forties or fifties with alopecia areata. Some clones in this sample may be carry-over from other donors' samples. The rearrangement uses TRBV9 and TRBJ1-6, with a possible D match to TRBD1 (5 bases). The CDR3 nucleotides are TGTGCCAGCAGCGTAGGACAGCAGGGCTATAATTCACCCCTCCACTTT. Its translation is CASSVGQQGYNSPLHF.